This is a list of T cell receptor beta chains from one sample in a study of blood T cell repertoires in COVID-19. The method was immunoSEQ multiplex PCR; TCRdb's version includes in-frame clones alone and lacks a portion of them. The sample contains some 170,000 clones, 87% of which appear only once. The sample taken for sequencing was peripheral blood. The receptors originated from a woman in her forties or fifties with acute or convalescent COVID-19. Each CDR3 is given with its conserved first and last residue. The D gene is left open where the match is weak. Size tells how often a clone was seen (once, few, many) or the class of an expanded clone, and some rows leave it out.

D	V	J	size	DNA	CDR3
TRBD1	TRBV6-5	TRBJ2-1	-	TGTGCCAGCAGTTACCGCCCGGGACAGGGGTACAATGAGCAGTTCTTC	CASSYRPGQGYNEQFF
-	TRBV5-1	TRBJ1-4	-	TGCGCCAGCAGCTCCGACGGGGCTAATGAAAAACTGTTTTTT	CASSSDGANEKLFF
TRBD2	TRBV10-3	TRBJ2-1	-	TGTGCCATCAGTGTTCTAGCGGGCCCCAATGAGCAGTTCTTC	CAISVLAGPNEQFF
TRBD1	TRBV19	TRBJ1-4	-	TGTGCCAGTAGTTCGGACAGGGAAGATGAAAAACTGTTTTTT	CASSSDREDEKLFF
-	TRBV6-2/TRBV6-3	TRBJ2-5	-	TGTGCCAGCAGTTACTCGAGCGGCGTCTGGGAGACCCAGTACTTC	CASSYSSGVWETQYF
-	TRBV13	TRBJ2-7	-	TGTGCCAGCAGCCCTGCTGCGGGGGAGCAGTACTTC	CASSPAAGEQYF
-	TRBV18	TRBJ1-6	-	TGTGCCAGCTCACCACCCGGCAGGGCGTTTTTTTCACCCCTCCACTTT	CASSPPGRAFFSPLHF
-	TRBV30	TRBJ1-2	-	TGTGCCTGGAGAGGCCCAGAGACTTCTAACTATGGCTACACCTTC	CAWRGPETSNYGYTF
-	TRBV7-2	TRBJ1-2	-	TGTGCCACACTGGGGGGGATTGGCTATGGCTACACCTTC	CATLGGIGYGYTF
TRBD1	TRBV6-2/TRBV6-3	TRBJ2-6	-	TGTGCCAGCAGCTCGACCGGGACAGGGACCTCTGGGGCCAACGTCCTGACTTTC	CASSSTGTGTSGANVLTF
-	TRBV5-1	TRBJ2-1	-	TGCGCCAGCAGCTTGGCAGGGCTCCAGTACAATGAGCAGTTCTTC	CASSLAGLQYNEQFF
TRBD1	TRBV30	TRBJ2-4	-	TGTGCCTGGAGTGGACAGGGGGACATTCAGTACTTC	CAWSGQGDIQYF
TRBD1	TRBV5-1	TRBJ1-1	-	TGCGCCAGCAGTTTCGGACAGGGGGCCGGTGAAGCTTTCTTT	CASSFGQGAGEAFF
-	TRBV21-1	TRBJ2-2	-	TGTGCCAGCAGCACCAGCGGGGGGAATGTTACCGGGGAGCTGTTTTTT	CASSTSGGNVTGELFF
TRBD1	TRBV20-1	TRBJ1-1	once	TGCAGTGCTAGTAAGAGACAGGGGGTCACTGAAGCTTTCTTT	CSASKRQGVTEAFF
-	TRBV19	TRBJ1-4	few	TGTGCCAGTAGTATCCCCGGACAGATTGAAAAACTGTTTTTT	CASSIPGQIEKLFF
-	TRBV19	TRBJ2-3	-	TGTGCCAGTAGAGAGGAGGGGATTGCTACGCAGTATTTT	CASREEGIATQYF
TRBD2	TRBV12-5	TRBJ2-7	-	TGTGCTAGCAGCTCGCGGGAGGGAATATACGAGCAGTACTTC	CASSSREGIYEQYF